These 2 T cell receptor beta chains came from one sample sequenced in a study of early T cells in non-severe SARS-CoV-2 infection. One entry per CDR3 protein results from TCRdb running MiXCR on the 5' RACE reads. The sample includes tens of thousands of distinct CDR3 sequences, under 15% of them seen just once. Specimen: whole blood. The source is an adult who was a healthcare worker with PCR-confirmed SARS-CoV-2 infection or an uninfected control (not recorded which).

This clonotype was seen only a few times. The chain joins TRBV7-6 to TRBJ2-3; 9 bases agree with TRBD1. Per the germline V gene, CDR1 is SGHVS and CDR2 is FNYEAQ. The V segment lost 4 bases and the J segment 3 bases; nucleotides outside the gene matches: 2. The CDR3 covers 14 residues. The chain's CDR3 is CASSSGQGTDTQYF. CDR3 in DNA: TGTGCCAGCAGCTCTGGACAGGGGACAGATACGCAGTATTTT.

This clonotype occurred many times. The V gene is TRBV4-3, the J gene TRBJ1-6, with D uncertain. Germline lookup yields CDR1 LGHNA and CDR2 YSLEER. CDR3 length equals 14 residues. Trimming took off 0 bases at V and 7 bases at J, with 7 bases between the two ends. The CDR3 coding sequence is TGCGCCAGCAGCCAAGATGGGGAGAATTCACCCCTCCACTTT. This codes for CASSQDGENSPLHF.